This T cell receptor (beta chain) was documented in a study of T cells in Graves' hyperthyroidism and ophthalmopathy. Study-wide points: A model of 13 V-J features distinguished ophthalmopathy from stable hyperthyroidism. Blood held most thyroid clonotypes expanded above 0.001 frequency.

With regard to this clonotype: As yet, its antigen is unknown.

Uncontrolled infection, other autoimmune disease, pregnancy or lactation disqualified patients from enrolment. CDR1 is SEHNR and CDR2 is FQNEAQ in the germline V gene (reference sequence). Trimming took 5 bases from V and 8 from J, leaving 7 bases between them. The CDR3 loop spans 11 amino acids. Template material for amplifying TCR beta CDR3 regions consisted of RNA transcripts. The TCR CDR3 was amplified in a first-round RT-PCR using the HTBI primer set. TCRdb independently ran MiXCR on the multiplex PCR reads; one entry per CDR3 protein. Of more than 500,000 distinct CDR3 sequences in the sample, around 45% are singletons; the top ten hold 15% to 20%.

Sequences were obtained from peripheral blood or thyroid tissue (not recorded which). This TCR derives from an adult woman with Graves' disease, either hyperthyroidism or ophthalmopathy (not recorded which). The gene calls are TRBV7-9 and TRBJ2-1; D not resolved. CDR3 protein: CASSDLYEQFF. The CDR3 region has the DNA TGTGCCAGCAGCGATCTCTATGAGCAGTTCTTC.